The TCR beta chain described here comes from a study of OX40 agonist ivuxolimab in advanced cancers. Across the study: While on treatment, patients had intravenous ivuxolimab at 0.01 to 10 mg/kg every 2 weeks. Age averaged about 66 years (range about 23 to 80), and 82.7% were male.

The protocol was immunoSEQ multiplex PCR, while the TCRdb copy is restricted to in-frame clones and leaves out a portion. The repertoire has about 49,000 clones, about 88% of them found once; the top ten carry 1.5% to 2%. Study findings and constraints: Mean expanded clone counts were higher in CD8+ than CD4+ T cells.

The V end lost 0 bases, the J end lost 6 bases, and 11 bases lay between the germline ends. Germline V lookup: CDR1 KGHSH, CDR2 LQKENI. This CDR3 is 14 amino acids long. Remarks on this clone: Its antigen is still unknown.

Peripheral blood came from all dose cohorts at three timepoints. This sequence originates from an adult with an advanced solid tumor such as melanoma, head and neck, liver or kidney cancer. Here the sequenced sample was CD4+ or CD8+ T cells sorted from blood, taken in a trial of the OX40 agonist ivuxolimab. This chain links TRBV18 with TRBJ1-2; no firm D call. As DNA, the CDR3 is TGTGCCAGCTCACCACCGTGGCGAGTGAATGGCTACACCTTC. Encoded protein: CASSPPWRVNGYTF.